This T cell receptor (beta chain) was profiled in a study of blood T cell repertoires in COVID-19. Turning to the study itself: The United States, Italy and Spain supplied acute and convalescent COVID-19 samples. The analysed material was cDNA or gDNA that came from T cells, B-cell-depleted T cells, or PBMCs.

Per the original methods: Estimation of nucleated cell counts relied on the amplification of reference gene primers. TCRdb's copy holds only in-frame clones and misses some; the assay was immunoSEQ multiplex PCR. Clone size and the V and J calls come from that table; the DNA yielded D and trimming. The profile covers about 24,000 clones, with approximately 75% appearing a single time and around 7% taken by the ten largest. The Seattle patients joined while their infection was active and were tracked longitudinally afterward. V was pared by 4 bases and J by 6 bases, with 6 bases of the junction left unmatched. Germline V CDR1 and CDR2: SGHAT, FQNNGV. The CDR3 sequence is 14 residues long.

The sequencing sample was made of peripheral blood. The V and J genes are TRBV11-2 and TRBJ1-2, with 9 bases identical to TRBD1. This clonotype was obtained from a man aged 45-60 years with COVID-19, enrolled during active disease. The CDR3 coding sequence is TGTGCCAGCAGCTACAGGGGGCGGGAGAATGGCTACACCTTC. The encoded protein is CASSYRGRENGYTF.